These T cell receptor beta chains were read from a single sample in a study of Graves' ophthalmopathy and Graves' hyperthyroidism. MiXCR was run by TCRdb on the multiplex PCR reads, yielding one entry per CDR3 protein. The data contain about 400,000 distinct CDR3 sequences, around 20% of them singletons. The sample taken for sequencing was peripheral blood. These receptors were collected from a woman aged 18-30 years with Graves' ophthalmopathy. Each CDR3 is given without its conserved first and last residue.

>TRBV12-3/TRBV12-4|TRBJ1-1
ASILGSGGANTEAF
>TRBV6-2/TRBV6-3|TRBJ2-4
ASSASGRRDIQY
>TRBV7-9|TRBJ1-2
ASSLAWKPEGYT
>TRBV7-2|TRBJ1-2
ASSSIYTPPGPGYGYT
>TRBV11-1|TRBJ1-3
ASSSHDRGGGNTIY
>TRBV19|TRBJ1-5
ASTHRGRRSNQPQH
>TRBV30|TRBJ1-1
AWSVPDLGREMNTEAF
>TRBV12-3/TRBV12-4|TRBJ1-1
ASSPHRGGRAF
>TRBV11-2|TRBJ2-5
ASSLVLGLAGETQY
>TRBV28|TRBJ2-6
ASKSQSGANVLT
>TRBV7-9|TRBJ1-1
ASSLERGMEAF
>TRBV20-1|TRBJ1-1
SARFSRFQTSEAF
>TRBV11-2|TRBJ1-1
ASSPRQGLNTEAF
>TRBV28|TRBJ2-4
ASSGDPRWDIQY
>TRBV11-2|TRBJ2-7
ASTAGIQGGLHYEQY
>TRBV6-2/TRBV6-3|TRBJ2-2
ASSYWTGIYTGELF
>TRBV6-1|TRBJ2-6
ASRIISGSGANVLT
>TRBV12-3/TRBV12-4|TRBJ1-1
ASSFQEANTEAF
>TRBV29-1|TRBJ2-5
SVLLTSQETQY
>TRBV28|TRBJ2-7
ASSGILGGPYYEQY
>TRBV7-2|TRBJ1-1
ASSLVGSEAF
>TRBV19|TRBJ1-5
ASTSFSGVTGVSQPQH
>TRBV4-1|TRBJ1-6
ASSQINSPLH
>TRBV6-5|TRBJ2-5
ASSPALGGKETQY
>TRBV11-2|TRBJ1-5
ASSSDPRELSNQPQH
>TRBV6-2/TRBV6-3|TRBJ2-5
ASSPPQETQY